A selection of T cell receptor beta chains follows, all from one sample in a study of glioma-infiltrating T cells after dendritic cell vaccination. This table comes from immunoSEQ multiplex PCR, and its TCRdb copy is limited to in-frame clones, with some not included. The profile shows 90,000 or so clones, 81% of them singletons. The sequencing used blood, collected after dendritic cell vaccination. Source of these receptors: a human donor with glioblastoma. Each CDR3 is given with its conserved first and last residue.

>13|TRBJ2-5|TRBV9
CASSVAMVETQYF
>12|TRBJ1-2|TRBV19
CASRQKGEGYTF
>15|TRBJ1-3|TRBV28
CASSSASGGGNTIYF
>9|TRBJ1-2|TRBV6-8
CASSPRRAF
>12|TRBJ2-1|TRBV2
CASSGGRTEQFF
>14|TRBJ2-3|TRBV5-1
CASSRDRYTDTQYF
>15|TRBJ1-3|TRBV9
CASSPRGNSGNTIYF
>17|TRBJ1-2|TRBV4-1
CASSQDLTRGRNYGYTF
>14|TRBJ2-7|TRBV6-1
CASSEMGQLYEQYF
>13|TRBJ1-2|TRBV18
CASSSATAYGYTF
>14|TRBJ1-5|TRBV11-2
CASSWLGEDQPQHF
>12|TRBJ1-2|TRBV5-1
CASSRGGYGYTF
>15|TRBJ2-1|TRBV30
CAWATGTSGYNEQFF
>14|TRBJ2-2|TRBV5-4
CASTESFNTGELFF
>13|TRBJ1-3|TRBV5-1
CASSREQGNTIYF
>16|TRBJ2-3|TRBV25-1
CASTGSPTGDTDTQYF
>15|TRBJ2-5|TRBV14
CASSQDQGTLETQYF
>15|TRBJ1-3|TRBV2
CASSELAATGNTIYF
>14|TRBJ2-2|TRBV5-1
CASSLGGAPGELFF
>13|TRBJ2-1|TRBV18
CASSPSGRNEQFF
>14|TRBJ2-2|TRBV7-9
CASSLAGGTGELFF
>11|TRBJ2-5|TRBV14
CASSLAETQYF
>15|TRBJ2-1|TRBV7-2
CASSPTSGRGSEQFF
>17|TRBJ2-5|TRBV19
CASSIFPGVAGQETQYF
>15|TRBJ1-3|TRBV28
CASSLAGTARNTIYF
>15|TRBJ2-5|TRBV14
CASSRITGGVETQYF
>15|TRBJ2-7|TRBV2
CASSLAGGHSYEQYF